One sample yielded the 24 T cell receptor beta chains listed below, sequenced in a study of cytomegalovirus exposure and HLA in healthy donors. The PCR was carried out with 60 Vbeta primers and 13 Jbeta primers. Measured with immunoSEQ multiplex PCR; TCRdb has only the in-frame clones, and not every one. The sample has roughly 120,000 clones, roughly 74% seen once; the top ten hold 3% to 4.5%. Sequencing used PBMCs. These TCRs come from a man in his forties or fifties in good health and CMV-seronegative.

The sample holds one count of this clone. This chain links TRBV9 with TRBJ2-5; 11 bases agree with TRBD2. CDR1 and CDR2 (germline): SGDLS, YYNGEE. The CDR3 covers 15 residues. J lost 2 bases, V lost 0 bases, and 0 bases had no gene match. The CDR3 DNA is TGTGCCAGCAGCGTAGGGACTAGCGGGCAAGAGACCCAGTACTTC. The encoded protein is CASSVGTSGQETQYF.

The rearrangement joins TRBV7-3 to TRBJ2-3, with 7 bases fitting TRBD1. With 4 bases clipped from V and 2 bases from J, the junction kept 9 bases outside the gene matches. The length of the CDR3 is 16 residues. CDR1 and CDR2 from the germline V gene are SGHTA and FQGTGA. The CDR3 is CASSSTGYDYTDTQYF. CDR3 in DNA: TGTGCCAGCAGCTCGACAGGGTATGATTACACAGATACGCAGTATTTT.

V gene TRBV6-4 combines with J gene TRBJ2-5, with a weak D call TRBD1 (6 bases). V gave up 6 bases and J gave up 5 bases, with 19 bases separating them. There are 15 residues in the CDR3. The germline gives CDR1 MRHNA, CDR2 SNTAGT. The CDR3 here is CASRPSHRELETQYF. The CDR3 DNA reads as TGTGCCAGCAGACCAAGCCACAGGGAGTTGGAGACCCAGTACTTC.

This clone has just one count. J is TRBJ2-6 and V is TRBV5-8; D remains unclear. This CDR3 region has 12 residues. Germline V CDR1 and CDR2: SGHTS, YDEGEE. Between the trimmed V and J ends, which lost 4 bases and 6 bases, there was a span of 5 bases. The CDR3 DNA follows: TGTGCCAGCAGCCCAATGGCCAACGTCCTGACTTTC. Protein: CASSPMANVLTF.

This clone was seen only once. The rearrangement uses TRBV6-4 and TRBJ2-3, with 14 bases identical to TRBD2. In germline, CDR1 is MRHNA, CDR2 SNTAGT. The junction had 4 bases not matched to a gene; V was cut back by 6 bases and J by 2 bases. The CDR3 has 16 residues. CDR3 protein: CASSVGLAGDTDTQYF. The CDR3 nucleotides are TGTGCCAGCAGCGTGGGACTAGCGGGGGACACAGATACGCAGTATTTT.

The sample holds a few counts of this clone. The chain is built from TRBV2 and TRBJ2-3, with D possibly being TRBD2 (5 bases). The ends were cut back, 8 bases at V and 4 bases at J, with 10 bases in the middle. Germline V gives CDR1 SNHLY, CDR2 FYNNEI. This CDR3 contains 12 residues. CDR3 sequence: CASQTTSDTQYF. CDR3 DNA: TGTGCCAGCCAGACTACATCAGATACGCAGTATTTT.

A few counts support this clone. The rearrangement links TRBV18 to TRBJ1-1, with D possibly being TRBD1 (5 bases). CDR3 size: 13 residues. V lost 8 bases and J lost 0, with 10 bases in between. Germline V gene sequence: CDR1 KGHSH, CDR2 LQKENI. The CDR3 loop is CASAPGLNTEAFF. In DNA form, the CDR3 reads TGTGCCAGCGCCCCAGGGCTGAACACTGAAGCTTTCTTT.

Of note for this clone: Germline and junction disagree at one end, which may indicate a read error. The chain links TRBV7-9 to TRBJ2-3; D gene unclear. Germline values: CDR1 SEHNR, CDR2 FQNEAQ (reference sequence). CDR3 length equals 11 residues. The CDR3 DNA sequence: TGTGCCAGCTCCTTTGCAGAAACGCAGTATTTT. This sequence encodes CASSFAETQYF.

This rearrangement joins TRBV7-2 to TRBJ2-1; TRBD2 aligns across 11 bases. The CDR3 spans 15 residues. Germline V gives CDR1 SGHTA, CDR2 FQGNSA. The J segment lost 9 bases and the V segment lost 5 bases, leaving 9 bases of the junction unmatched. CDR3 in amino acids: CASSLSGGDYGEQFF. CDR3 coding DNA: TGTGCCAGCAGCCTTAGCGGGGGGGACTACGGTGAGCAGTTCTTC.

The CDR3 spells CASSSRDRVGEKLFF. As DNA, the CDR3 is TGTGCCAGCAGTTCCCGGGACAGGGTGGGTGAAAAACTGTTTTTT. V gene TRBV5-4 combines with J gene TRBJ1-4, with 9 nucleotides matching TRBD1. The CDR3 runs to 15 residues. Trimming took 5 bases from V and 7 from J; bases not matched to a gene: 9. The germline CDR1 and CDR2 sequences are SGHNT and YYREEE (reference sequence).

As to this clone: A junction end diverges from the germline sequence, so it may reflect a read error. The chain uses TRBV5-1 and TRBJ2-4, with TRBD1 matching over 9 bases. Germline V CDR1 and CDR2: SGHRS, YFSETQ. The CDR3 has 14 residues. As DNA, the CDR3 is TGCGCCAGCAGCAAAGGACAGGGGAAAAACAGTCAGTACTTC. Protein sequence: CASSKGQGKNSQYF.

The chain joins TRBV5-8 to TRBJ2-3, with D possibly matching TRBD1 (5 bases). CDR1 is SGHTS, CDR2 YDEGEE, per germline. Trimming took off 3 bases at V and 3 bases at J, with 14 bases between the two ends. This CDR3 has 15 amino acids. The CDR3 sequence: CASSSGKVETDTQYF. The CDR3 region has the DNA TGTGCCAGCAGCTCAGGGAAGGTGGAGACAGATACGCAGTATTTT.

Written as DNA, the CDR3 is TGTGCCAGCATCTTTAGCGGGGGGGCCCACGAGCAGTACTTC. Its protein is CASIFSGGAHEQYF. The chain joins TRBV6-6 to TRBJ2-7; 11 nucleotides match TRBD2. Germline V gene data show CDR1 as MNHNY and CDR2 as SVGAGI (reference sequence). The CDR3 is made up of 14 amino acids. V shed 7 bases and J 5 bases; nucleotides not matched to a gene: 7.

This clone has only a few counts. The rearrangement links TRBV2 to TRBJ2-5, with 7 bases that match TRBD2. V trimming: 6 bases; J trimming: 9 bases; junction bases outside the gene matches: 7. The CDR3 consists of 12 residues. In germline, CDR1 is SNHLY, CDR2 FYNNEI. The CDR3 protein is CASRGDYEAQYF. Here the CDR3 DNA reads TGTGCCAGCAGGGGGGACTACGAGGCCCAGTACTTC.

This CDR3 is CASSPPGQGDEQYF. CDR3 sequence (DNA): TGTGCCAGCTCACCGCCGGGACAGGGCGACGAGCAGTACTTC. The genes are TRBV18 and TRBJ2-7; TRBD1 matches at 9 bases. CDR1 and CDR2 (germline): KGHSH, LQKENI. After removal of 3 bases from V and 5 bases from J, the junction contained 5 bases not matched to a gene. This CDR3 has 14 amino acids. The full variable domain, with the rest looked up from reference TRBV18 and TRBJ2-7, is NAGVMQNPRHLVRRRGQEARLRCSPMKGHSHVYWYRQLPEEGLKFMVYLQKENIIDESGMPKERFSAEFPKEGPSILRIQQVVRGDSAAYFCASSPPGQGDEQYFGPGTRLTVT.

The V gene is TRBV27, the J gene TRBJ2-7; 8 nucleotides line up with TRBD1. V lost 9 bases and J lost 2; bases outside the gene matches: 12. CDR1 MNHEY and CDR2 SMNVEV come from the germline V gene (reference sequence). The CDR3 sequence is 15 residues long. CDR3 sequence reads: CASRIGQGKTYEQYF. DNA of the CDR3: TGTGCCAGTCGAATCGGACAGGGAAAAACCTACGAGCAGTACTTC.

This clone was seen just once. The chain links TRBV7-2 to TRBJ1-3; 9 bases agree with TRBD1. The germline V gene has CDR1 SGHTA and CDR2 FQGNSA. V gave up 4 bases and J gave up 3 bases; unmatched junction bases: 4. This CDR3 contains 15 residues. CDR3 in amino acids: CASSSQGAYGNTIYF. As DNA, the CDR3 is TGTGCCAGCAGCTCACAGGGGGCTTATGGAAACACCATATATTTT.

V usage is TRBV4-1 and J usage is TRBJ1-5; the D gene is possibly TRBD1 (5 bases). Trimming removed 3 bases at V and 3 bases at J, with 9 bases between. The CDR3 extends over 14 amino acids. Germline V gene data show CDR1 as MGHRA and CDR2 as YSYEKL. The CDR3 DNA sequence: TGCGCCAGCAGCCATACGACAGACAATCAGCCCCAGCATTTT. Translated: CASSHTTDNQPQHF.

The CDR3 protein is CASSPGAESNQPQHF. The CDR3 DNA reads TGTGCCAGCAGCCCAGGGGCGGAAAGCAATCAGCCCCAGCATTTT. The rearrangement joins TRBV6-5 to TRBJ1-5; D possibly corresponds to TRBD1 (6 bases). The CDR3 has 15 amino acids. Trimming took 6 bases from V and 1 from J, leaving 13 bases between them. Germline loops: CDR1 MNHEY, CDR2 SVGAGI.

The chain recombines TRBV2 with TRBJ1-3, with 7 bases fitting TRBD1. CDR1 SNHLY and CDR2 FYNNEI come from the germline V gene. CDR3 length: 14 residues. Trimming took 7 bases from V and 6 from J; bases not matched to a gene: 9. The CDR3 nucleotides read TGTGCCAGCATAGGACAGGCCTCGCTAAACACCATATATTTT. Translating it yields CASIGQASLNTIYF.

The chain recombines TRBV7-6 with TRBJ2-2, with a weak D call TRBD1 (7 bases). CDR1 is SGHVS, CDR2 FNYEAQ, per germline. The V gene lost 0 bases and the J gene lost 5 bases, with 13 bases spanning the gap. This CDR3 region has 16 residues. The DNA of the CDR3 is TGTGCCAGCAGCTTAGCGCGGGGCAGGGGGACCGGGGAGCTGTTTTTT. Translation: CASSLARGRGTGELFF.

The DNA of the CDR3 is TGTGCCAGCAGTTCCCCGGACAGTGTCGAGACCCAGTACTTC. This codes for CASSSPDSVETQYF. The chain is built from TRBV27 and TRBJ2-5; perhaps TRBD1 as D (6 bases). The germline V gene has CDR1 MNHEY and CDR2 SMNVEV (reference sequence). The V end was cut by 4 bases, the J end by 5 bases, with 14 bases between. This CDR3 spans 14 amino acids.

This chain connects TRBV6-1 to TRBJ1-5; no reliable D call. V was cut by 6 bases and J by 7 bases, with 16 bases left in between. Germline V gene lookup returns CDR1 MNHNS and CDR2 SASEGT. The CDR3 covers 14 residues. The CDR3 sequence: CASRTTANSQPQHF. In DNA form, the CDR3 reads TGTGCCAGCAGGACGACCGCTAACAGCCAGCCCCAGCATTTT.

This clone showed up just a few times. The J gene is TRBJ2-3, the V gene TRBV6-4, with TRBD1 identical over 10 bases. The J segment lost 1 base and the V segment lost 8 bases, leaving 21 bases of the junction unmatched. Germline V gives CDR1 MRHNA, CDR2 SNTAGT. CDR3 size: 20 residues. DNA for the CDR3: TGTGCCAGCGCCGGAACCCTGACAGGGGGCACCTCTGGGGGCACAGATACGCAGTATTTT. Translation gives CASAGTLTGGTSGGTDTQYF.